The source of this TCR beta chain is a study of PD-L1 blockade in urothelial cancer. Time point here: peripheral blood 6 weeks after treatment start. This CDR3 is built from 13 residues. Trimming removed 10 bases from V and 3 bases from J; junction bases left unmatched: 5. CDR1 and CDR2 from the germline V gene are MNHEY and SVGAGI. The assay was immunoSEQ multiplex PCR, and TCRdb's table has in-frame clones only and misses some. The data contain 40,000 to 45,000 clones, 91% of them singletons. The chain links TRBV6-5 to TRBJ1-5, with 8 bases aligning to TRBD1. The sequence was collected from a man in his 70s with urothelial cancer. The sequencing here drew on PBMCs, taken around atezolizumab (anti-PD-L1) treatment. The CDR3 DNA reads TGTGCCACGGGACAGGTTAACAATCAGCCCCAGCATTTT. This gives the protein CATGQVNNQPQHF.